Each of the 21 T cell receptor beta chains below was sequenced from the same sample in a study of control samples from healthy donors and cancer patients. Some clones are missing from TCRdb's copy, which holds only in-frame ones; the method was immunoSEQ multiplex PCR. This table has under 150,000 clones, 85% to 95% appearing once. What was sequenced was blood. Receptor source: a man aged 30-40 years in good health.

This clone showed up just once. The chain recombines TRBV4-1 with TRBJ2-2; the D is unclear. The CDR3 is made up of 16 amino acids. The germline V gene encodes CDR1 MGHRA and CDR2 YSYEKL. Trimming pared 1 base from V and 4 bases from J, leaving 13 bases between. In DNA, the CDR3 is TGCGCCAGCAGCCAAGTTAATATGGGCTTCACCGGGGAGCTGTTTTTT. Translation: CASSQVNMGFTGELFF.

The rearrangement uses TRBV7-9 and TRBJ2-2; no clear D gene. The CDR3 sequence is 13 residues long. Per germline, CDR1 SEHNR and CDR2 FQNEAQ (reference sequence). Trimming left V 1 base short and J 9 bases short, with 9 bases between. CDR3: CASSLEGQWELFF. The CDR3 nucleotides read TGTGCCAGCAGCTTAGAGGGCCAATGGGAGCTGTTTTTT. The full variable domain, in which reference TRBV7-9 and TRBJ2-2 provide the parts outside the CDR3, is DTGVSQNPRHKITKRGQNVTFRCDPISEHNRLYWYRQTLGQGPEFLTYFQNEAQLEKSRLLSDRFSAERPKGSFSTLEIQRTEQGDSAMYLCASSLEGQWELFFGEGSRLTVL.

The J gene is TRBJ1-4, the V gene TRBV2; TRBD1 is a possible D gene (6 bases). The CDR3 length is 17 residues. In germline, CDR1 is SNHLY, CDR2 FYNNEI. V was cut by 2 bases and J by 3 bases, with 16 bases left in between. CDR3 residues: CASSELGGGTANEKLFF. The CDR3 region has the DNA TGTGCCAGCAGTGAACTGGGAGGGGGGACGGCTAATGAAAAACTGTTTTTT.

This rearrangement joins TRBV5-1 to TRBJ1-5; D might be TRBD1 (6 bases). The germline V gene has CDR1 SGHRS and CDR2 YFSETQ. CDR3 length: 15 residues. The V and J ends lost 0 bases and 1 base respectively, with 8 bases between them. CDR3 loop: CASSLGGASNQPQHF. CDR3 nucleotides: TGCGCCAGCAGCTTGGGGGGGGCGAGCAATCAGCCCCAGCATTTT.

The rearrangement uses TRBV7-9 and TRBJ1-2, with D tentatively TRBD1 (5 bases). Trimming cost V 2 bases and J 4 bases, with 14 bases left between them. The CDR3 extends over 15 amino acids. Per germline, CDR1 SEHNR and CDR2 FQNEAQ (reference sequence). The CDR3 sequence is CASSLKSPGTYGYTF. DNA for the CDR3: TGTGCCAGCAGCTTAAAAAGTCCGGGGACCTATGGCTACACCTTC.

The chain uses TRBV4-1 and TRBJ1-2; no definite D call. This CDR3 region has 15 residues. CDR1 is MGHRA, CDR2 YSYEKL, per germline. Trimming left V 3 bases short and J 8 bases short, with 19 bases between. CDR3 region: CASSQGSRSTDGYTF. The CDR3 DNA reads as TGCGCCAGCAGCCAGGGCTCGCGATCTACGGACGGCTACACCTTC.

The CDR3 reads CASSSYGTAGEQYF. For the CDR3, the DNA is TGTGCCAGCTCATCCTACGGAACGGCGGGCGAGCAGTACTTC. The rearrangement uses TRBV18 and TRBJ2-7; possible D gene TRBD2, 5 bases. V was pared by 5 bases and J by 6 bases, with 17 bases between. In germline, CDR1 is KGHSH, CDR2 LQKENI. The CDR3 covers 14 residues.

The rearrangement uses TRBV28 and TRBJ1-1, with 10 bases fitting TRBD1. Germline-derived CDR1 and CDR2 are MDHEN and SYDVKM. V lost 3 bases, J lost 6 bases, and 19 bases stayed unmatched. This CDR3 comprises 19 residues. The CDR3 DNA reads as TGTGCCAGCAGTTTGGTGGGACAGGGGCGGATCGTCGGAGGTCCTGAAGCTTTCTTT. It codes for CASSLVGQGRIVGGPEAFF.

This clone was seen more than once but under ten times. The V and J genes are TRBV7-9 and TRBJ2-3, with 9 bases lining up with TRBD1. With V trimmed by 8 bases and J by 6 bases, 12 bases remained unmatched. The CDR3 has 15 amino acids. Germline V gene data show CDR1 as SEHNR and CDR2 as FQNEAQ (reference sequence). In nucleotides, the CDR3 is TGTGCCAGCCGCCCCCGGGACAGGGAGTGGGATACGCAGTATTTT. Amino acid sequence: CASRPRDREWDTQYF.

The rearrangement joins TRBV19 to TRBJ2-3; D may be TRBD2 (5 bases). CDR3 length: 13 amino acids. CDR1 and CDR2 (germline): LNHDA, SQIVND (reference sequence). V gave up 8 bases and J gave up 4 bases, with 13 bases separating them. In DNA form, the CDR3 reads TGTGCCAGTTCGACTATTTCGGCAGATACGCAGTATTTT. Translating it yields CASSTISADTQYF.

Of note for this clone: Within the sample, other DNA sequences also encode this same CDR3. V gene TRBV19 combines with J gene TRBJ1-5, with 9 bases identical to TRBD1. The CDR3 length is 14 residues. V was clipped by 3 bases and J by 4 bases; unmatched bases: 1. The germline V gene encodes CDR1 LNHDA and CDR2 SQIVND (reference sequence). Written as DNA, the CDR3 is TGTGCCAGTAGTATTGGGACAGGGAATCAGCCCCAGCATTTT. It encodes CASSIGTGNQPQHF.

This sequence joins TRBV5-1 and TRBJ1-1, with a possible D match to TRBD1 (5 bases). The V end was cut by 4 bases, the J end by 0 bases, with 28 bases between. This CDR3 is 20 amino acids long. CDR1 is SGHRS, CDR2 YFSETQ, per germline. CDR3 sequence (DNA): TGCGCCAGCAGCCGCCAATCCTTGGGCCAGGGAGTCGCAATGAACACTGAAGCTTTCTTT. Translation: CASSRQSLGQGVAMNTEAFF.

V and J are TRBV2 and TRBJ1-2; no definite D call. The germline CDR1 and CDR2 sequences are SNHLY and FYNNEI. This CDR3 comprises 12 residues. The V end was cut by 11 bases, the J end by 7 bases, with 17 bases between. Here the CDR3 DNA reads TGTGCCTCCCTTGGTCTGGTGGGTGGCTACACCTTC. Its protein is CASLGLVGGYTF.

The rearrangement uses TRBV6-6 and TRBJ2-7; TRBD2 matches 7 bases. CDR1 is MNHNY, CDR2 SVGAGI, per germline (reference sequence). This CDR3 is 15 amino acids long. The trim removed 7 bases at V and 2 bases at J, leaving 11 bases unmatched. CDR3 in amino acids: CASNVGGFRTYEQYF. The CDR3 bases are TGTGCCAGCAATGTGGGGGGGTTCAGGACCTACGAGCAGTACTTC.

V usage is TRBV6-2 or TRBV6-3 and J usage is TRBJ2-5; TRBD2 agrees at 10 bases. Germline assignment: CDR1 MNHEY and CDR2 SVGEGT. This CDR3 region has 14 residues. V lost 4 bases to trimming and J lost 5 bases; unmatched junction nucleotides: 4. The CDR3 reads CASSFLAGVETQYF. The CDR3 coding sequence is TGTGCCAGCAGTTTCCTAGCGGGGGTTGAGACCCAGTACTTC.

This rearrangement joins TRBV6-5 to TRBJ1-1; possible D gene TRBD1, 5 bases. CDR1 is MNHEY and CDR2 is SVGAGI in the germline V gene. The length of the CDR3 is 15 residues. V lost 4 bases and J 4 bases, leaving 16 bases between the germline ends. CDR3 sequence (DNA): TGTGCCAGCAGTTGGGGCAGGCAGGGCGGCACTGAAGCTTTCTTT. Its protein product is CASSWGRQGGTEAFF.

The CDR3 sequence: CASSLTLGYEQYF. CDR3 DNA sequence: TGTGCCAGCAGCCTGACGCTGGGGTACGAGCAGTACTTC. The rearrangement uses TRBV3-1 (or the pseudogene TRBV3-2) and TRBJ2-7, with D uncertain. Germline loops: CDR1 LGHDT, CDR2 YNNKEL (reference sequence). Trimming removed 4 bases at V and 4 bases at J, with 11 bases between. This CDR3 contains 13 residues.

V and J are TRBV7-8 and TRBJ2-3; 8 positions agree with TRBD2. The CDR3 covers 16 residues. The trim removed 1 base at V and 0 bases at J, leaving 3 bases unmatched. Per germline, CDR1 SGHVS and CDR2 FQNEAQ. The CDR3 sequence: CASSLEGGGSTDTQYF. CDR3 coding DNA: TGTGCCAGCAGCTTAGAGGGCGGGGGGAGCACAGATACGCAGTATTTT.

J is TRBJ2-1 and V is TRBV6-2 or TRBV6-3, with TRBD2 identical over 8 bases. The CDR3 runs to 15 residues. Germline V gives CDR1 MNHEY, CDR2 SVGEGT. V gave up 5 bases and J gave up 3 bases; unmatched junction bases: 6. CDR3 coding DNA: TGTGCCAGCAGTCACGGGGGGGGCGGCTACAATGAGCAGTTCTTC. The encoded protein is CASSHGGGGYNEQFF.

The chain has TRBV25-1 and TRBJ1-2; D may be TRBD1 (6 bases). The CDR3 covers 15 residues. Per germline, CDR1 MGHDK and CDR2 SYGVNS. V was clipped by 4 bases and J by 3 bases, with 15 bases between them. The CDR3: CASSGSGGLDYGYTF. In DNA, the CDR3 is TGTGCCAGCAGTGGGTCCGGGGGGCTTGACTATGGCTACACCTTC.

This rearrangement joins TRBV5-1 to TRBJ1-1; possible D gene TRBD1, 5 bases. This CDR3 region has 15 residues. The ends were cut back, 0 bases at V and 4 bases at J, with 13 bases in the middle. CDR1 and CDR2 (germline): SGHRS, YFSETQ. The CDR3, as DNA: TGCGCCAGCAGCTTGGATCTGGGGACGGGCACTGAAGCTTTCTTT. Translated, it gives CASSLDLGTGTEAFF.